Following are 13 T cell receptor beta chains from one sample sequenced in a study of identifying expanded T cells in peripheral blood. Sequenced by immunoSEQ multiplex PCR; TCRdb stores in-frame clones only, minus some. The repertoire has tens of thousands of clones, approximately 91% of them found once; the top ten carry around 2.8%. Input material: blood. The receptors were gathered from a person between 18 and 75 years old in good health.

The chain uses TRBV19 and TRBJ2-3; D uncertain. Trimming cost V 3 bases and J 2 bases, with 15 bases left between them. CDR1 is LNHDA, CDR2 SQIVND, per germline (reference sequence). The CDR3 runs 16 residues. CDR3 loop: CASSMRPALLTDTQYF. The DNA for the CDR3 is TGTGCCAGTAGTATGCGGCCCGCCCTACTCACAGATACGCAGTATTTT.

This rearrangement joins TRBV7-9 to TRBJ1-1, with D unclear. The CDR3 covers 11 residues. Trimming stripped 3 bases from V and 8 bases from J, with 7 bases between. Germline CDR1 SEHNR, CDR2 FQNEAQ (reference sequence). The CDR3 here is CASSLVEEAFF. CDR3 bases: TGTGCCAGCAGCTTGGTGGAAGAAGCTTTCTTT. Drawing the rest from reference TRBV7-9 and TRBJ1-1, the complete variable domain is DTGVSQNPRHKITKRGQNVTFRCDPISEHNRLYWYRQTLGQGPEFLTYFQNEAQLEKSRLLSDRFSAERPKGSFSTLEIQRTEQGDSAMYLCASSLVEEAFFGQGTRLTVV.

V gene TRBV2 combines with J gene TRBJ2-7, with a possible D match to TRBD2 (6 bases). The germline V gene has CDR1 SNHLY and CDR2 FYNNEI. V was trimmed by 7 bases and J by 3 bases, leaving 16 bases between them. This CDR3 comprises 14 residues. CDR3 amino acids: CASNPGTSNYEQYF. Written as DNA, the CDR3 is TGTGCCAGCAATCCAGGGACTTCGAACTACGAGCAGTACTTC.

DNA of the CDR3: TGTGCCAGCAGCTTGGACTCGGGAGGTTGGGATACGCAGTATTTT. It encodes CASSLDSGGWDTQYF. J is TRBJ2-3 and V is TRBV5-4; 7 nucleotides line up with TRBD2. The CDR3 totals 15 residues. Germline V gene lookup returns CDR1 SGHNT and CDR2 YYREEE (reference sequence). J gave up 6 bases and V 0 bases, and 7 bases lay outside the gene matches.

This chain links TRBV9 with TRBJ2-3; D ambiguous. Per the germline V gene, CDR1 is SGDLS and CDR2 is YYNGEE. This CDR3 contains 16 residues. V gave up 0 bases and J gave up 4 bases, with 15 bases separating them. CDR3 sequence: CASSVDSGEVADTQYF. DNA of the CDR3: TGTGCCAGCAGCGTAGATTCGGGCGAGGTGGCAGATACGCAGTATTTT.

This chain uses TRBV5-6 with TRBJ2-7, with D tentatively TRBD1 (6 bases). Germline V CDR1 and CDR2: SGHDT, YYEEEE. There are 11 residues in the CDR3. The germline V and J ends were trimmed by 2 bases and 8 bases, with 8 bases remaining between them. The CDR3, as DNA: TGTGCCAGCAGCTTCGGGACAAAGCAGTACTTC. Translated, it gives CASSFGTKQYF.

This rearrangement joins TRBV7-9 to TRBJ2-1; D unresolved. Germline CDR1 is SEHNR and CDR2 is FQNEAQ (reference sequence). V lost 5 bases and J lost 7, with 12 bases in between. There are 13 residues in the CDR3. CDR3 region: CASSPLDRNEQFF. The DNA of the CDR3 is TGTGCCAGCAGCCCACTCGACCGGAATGAGCAGTTCTTC.

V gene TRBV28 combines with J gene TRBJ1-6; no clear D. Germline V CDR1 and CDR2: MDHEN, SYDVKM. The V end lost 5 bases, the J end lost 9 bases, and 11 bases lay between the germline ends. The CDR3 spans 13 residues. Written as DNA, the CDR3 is TGTGCCAGCAGTCCCCCGGTTGGTTCACCCCTCCACTTT. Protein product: CASSPPVGSPLHF.

CDR3 sequence: CASSLDIDRVNSPLHF. The CDR3 DNA follows: TGCGCCAGCAGCTTGGATATAGACAGGGTTAATTCACCCCTCCACTTT. This chain connects TRBV5-1 to TRBJ1-6, with 7 bases identical to TRBD1. Germline trimming cut 0 bases from V and 6 bases from J; bases unmatched to any gene: 6. Germline V gives CDR1 SGHRS, CDR2 YFSETQ. The CDR3 covers 16 residues.

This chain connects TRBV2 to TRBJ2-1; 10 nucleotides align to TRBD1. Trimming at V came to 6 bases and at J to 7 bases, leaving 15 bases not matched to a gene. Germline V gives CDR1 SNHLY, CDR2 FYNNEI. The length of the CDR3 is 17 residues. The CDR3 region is CASRRTTGTGVTNEQFF. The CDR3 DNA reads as TGTGCCAGCAGGAGGACCACCGGGACAGGGGTGACGAATGAGCAGTTCTTC.

The CDR3 DNA reads TGTGCCAGCAGCTTACTTACTGGAGTCACTGACTACGAGCAGTACTTC. It encodes CASSLLTGVTDYEQYF. The chain employs TRBV7-2 and TRBJ2-7, with D hard to call. V lost 2 bases, J lost 3 bases, and 17 bases lay in between. Germline CDR1 and CDR2: SGHTA and FQGNSA. This CDR3 comprises 16 residues.

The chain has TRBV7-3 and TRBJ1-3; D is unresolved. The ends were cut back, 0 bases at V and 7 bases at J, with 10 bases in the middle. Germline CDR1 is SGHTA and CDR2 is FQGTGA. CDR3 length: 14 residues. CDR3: CASSLTPLRNTIYF. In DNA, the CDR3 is TGTGCCAGCAGCTTAACCCCCCTTCGCAACACCATATATTTT.

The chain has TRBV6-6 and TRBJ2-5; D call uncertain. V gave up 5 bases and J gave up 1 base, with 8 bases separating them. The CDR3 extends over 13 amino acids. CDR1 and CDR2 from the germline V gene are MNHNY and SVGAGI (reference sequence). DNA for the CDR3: TGTGCCAGCAGTGTTCCAGGCCAAGAGACCCAGTACTTC. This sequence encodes CASSVPGQETQYF.